This TCR beta chain was captured by sequencing in a study of blood T cells in healthy people across ages. Overall study findings and caveats: Diversity estimates drawn from one million T cells were deemed underestimates.

A J-beta primer mix and a sample-barcoded 5' primer were used in a second PCR of roughly 7 to 12 cycles. TCRdb itself ran the 5' RACE reads through MiXCR, one entry per CDR3 protein. The profile shows about 1.8 million distinct CDR3 sequences, about 50% of them singletons. Every sample had a minimum of 6.5 million PBMCs isolated. As for this clonotype: Antigen unknown.

The sequence was collected from a woman aged 35 to 49 in good health. The sequencing input was blood.

This chain's CDR3 is CASRTPLGQGSYEQYF. The CDR3 nucleotides are TGTGCCAGCAGGACCCCTCTTGGACAGGGCTCCTACGAGCAGTACTTC. The chain recombines TRBV28 with TRBJ2-7; TRBD1 agrees at 8 bases. The CDR3 loop spans 16 amino acids. CDR1 is MDHEN and CDR2 is SYDVKM in the germline V gene. The V gene end was trimmed by 6 bases and the J gene end by 0 bases; junction bases not matched to a gene: 10.